The sample holds a few counts of the clone carrying this T cell receptor (beta chain). The data were produced by immunoSEQ multiplex PCR, yet TCRdb's version contains in-frame clones alone and is incomplete. The repertoire holds about 140,000 clones, with 80% to 85% as singletons. This entry is derived from a study of blood T cell repertoires in COVID-19. This sequence originates from an older woman with acute or convalescent COVID-19. The sequenced sample was peripheral blood.

The CDR3 spells CASSVKGTQGYTF. CDR3 DNA sequence: TGTGCCAGCAGTGTAAAAGGGACTCAAGGCTACACCTTC. The V gene is TRBV2, the J gene TRBJ1-2; tentatively, D is TRBD1 (5 bases). Trimming removed 4 bases from V and 8 bases from J, with 14 bases in between. The CDR3 has 13 residues. Germline CDR1 is SNHLY and CDR2 is FYNNEI.